Listed below are T cell receptor beta chains from one sample, sequenced in a study of T-cell memory formation after mild COVID-19. TCRdb passed the 5' RACE reads through MiXCR, listing each CDR3 protein once. The repertoire holds roughly 150,000 distinct CDR3 sequences, 14% seen once, with around an eighth in the top ten. Sequenced input: PBMCs or a T cell subset sorted from them (not recorded which). These receptor sequences come from an adult woman who had mild COVID-19 (a few samples of this study predate the infection). Cell type and time point are not known. Each CDR3 is given with its conserved first and last residue. The D gene is left open where the match is weak. The size field is filled for only some rows; it gives once, few, many or a size class.

V: TRBV5-1
J: TRBJ2-5
D: TRBD2
size: few
DNA: TGCGCCAGCAGCTTGGAGGGACTAGATCAAGAGACCCAGTACTTC
CDR3: CASSLEGLDQETQYF

V: TRBV7-2
J: TRBJ1-5
D: TRBD1
size: .
DNA: TGTGCCAGCAGCTTACAGGGGGACTATAGCAATCAGCCCCAGCATTTT
CDR3: CASSLQGDYSNQPQHF

V: TRBV4-1
J: TRBJ2-7
D: TRBD1
size: .
DNA: TGCGCCAGCAGCCCACTTCCGGGACAGGGGACGTCCGAGCAGTACTTC
CDR3: CASSPLPGQGTSEQYF

V: TRBV5-1
J: TRBJ2-1
D: TRBD1
size: .
DNA: TGCGCCAGCAGCTCAGGACAGGGGGTGAATGAGCAGTTCTTC
CDR3: CASSSGQGVNEQFF

V: TRBV20-1
J: TRBJ2-7
D: .
size: .
DNA: TGCAGTGCTCCGGCTCAACTCTCCTACGAGCAGTACTTC
CDR3: CSAPAQLSYEQYF

V: TRBV12-3/TRBV12-4
J: TRBJ2-7
D: .
size: few
DNA: TGTGCCAGCAGAGACAACAGGGCTGGGTCCTACGAGCAGTACTTC
CDR3: CASRDNRAGSYEQYF

V: TRBV3-1
J: TRBJ2-7
D: TRBD2
size: few
DNA: TGTGCCAGCAGCCATCTTACTAGCGGGGGCTACGAGCAGTACTTC
CDR3: CASSHLTSGGYEQYF

V: TRBV12-3/TRBV12-4
J: TRBJ1-4
D: TRBD1
size: few
DNA: TGTGCCAGCAGCTCGAAACACGGACAGGGCAGTGAAAAACTGTTTTTT
CDR3: CASSSKHGQGSEKLFF

V: TRBV7-2
J: TRBJ1-5
D: TRBD1
size: many
DNA: TGTGCCAGCAGCTCGGACAGGGATCAGCCCCAGCATTTT
CDR3: CASSSDRDQPQHF

V: TRBV29-1
J: TRBJ2-7
D: TRBD1
size: few
DNA: TGCAGCGTTGAAGCGTCTCAGACAGGGAGCTACGAGCAGTACTTC
CDR3: CSVEASQTGSYEQYF

V: TRBV20-1
J: TRBJ2-7
D: TRBD2
size: few
DNA: TGCAGTGCTCATGGGACTAGCGGGAGCTCCTACGAGCAGTACTTC
CDR3: CSAHGTSGSSYEQYF

V: TRBV5-1
J: TRBJ1-2
D: .
size: few
DNA: TGCGCCAGCAGCTTGGGGCCGGGTTATTCGTATGGCTACACCTTC
CDR3: CASSLGPGYSYGYTF

V: TRBV12-5
J: TRBJ1-2
D: .
size: once
DNA: TGTGCTAGTGGTTTAGCAGGGAGAGGAGGTGGCTACACCTTC
CDR3: CASGLAGRGGGYTF

V: TRBV5-4
J: TRBJ1-1
D: TRBD1
size: few
DNA: TGTGCCAGCAGCTTGCGGGACAGAAAGAACACTGAAGCTTTCTTT
CDR3: CASSLRDRKNTEAFF

V: TRBV7-3
J: TRBJ2-3
D: .
size: few
DNA: TGTGCCAGCAGCTCCACCAAAGGAGATACGCAGTATTTT
CDR3: CASSSTKGDTQYF

V: TRBV25-1
J: TRBJ2-7
D: .
size: few
DNA: TGTGCCAGCAGTGATGGCCGGCAGACCTACGAGCAGTACTTC
CDR3: CASSDGRQTYEQYF

V: TRBV7-2
J: TRBJ2-3
D: .
size: .
DNA: TGTGCCAGCAGCTTTCTAGCGTTTAGCACAGATACGCAGTATTTT
CDR3: CASSFLAFSTDTQYF

V: TRBV24-1
J: TRBJ2-1
D: TRBD2
size: .
DNA: TGTGCCACCAGTGATTTAAGCGTACGCGGCGGGGGCTCCTACAATGAGCAGTTCTTC
CDR3: CATSDLSVRGGGSYNEQFF

V: TRBV3-1
J: TRBJ2-5
D: .
size: .
DNA: TGTGCCAGCAGCCACACTGGGGAGACCCAGTACTTC
CDR3: CASSHTGETQYF

V: TRBV28
J: TRBJ2-7
D: .
size: .
DNA: TGTGCCAGCAGTTTCGGGTTACTCTACGAGCAGTACTTC
CDR3: CASSFGLLYEQYF

V: TRBV7-8
J: TRBJ2-7
D: .
size: few
DNA: TGTGCCAGCAGCTTAGCCCAGGACCCGGGCTACGAGCAGTACTTC
CDR3: CASSLAQDPGYEQYF

V: TRBV12-3/TRBV12-4
J: TRBJ2-2
D: TRBD2
size: many
DNA: TGTGCCAGCAGTTCCCTACGACTAGCGGAGACCGGGGAGCTGTTTTTT
CDR3: CASSSLRLAETGELFF

V: TRBV18
J: TRBJ1-2
D: TRBD1
size: .
DNA: TGTGCCAGCTCACCATCATCAGGGGGCGGATCTAACTATGGCTACACCTTC
CDR3: CASSPSSGGGSNYGYTF

V: TRBV25-1
J: TRBJ2-5
D: TRBD1
size: .
DNA: TGTGCCAGCAGTGATCGAAAAATGGGGACAGGGGGCCCGGAGACCCAGTACTTC
CDR3: CASSDRKMGTGGPETQYF

V: TRBV7-9
J: TRBJ2-7
D: .
size: few
DNA: TGTGCCAGCAGCTTCCCCGAAAGATTCTACGAGCAGTACTTC
CDR3: CASSFPERFYEQYF

V: TRBV6-5
J: TRBJ2-3
D: .
size: few
DNA: TGTGCCAGCAGTCACTCTGGGCGCACAGATACGCAGTATTTT
CDR3: CASSHSGRTDTQYF

V: TRBV6-2/TRBV6-3
J: TRBJ2-7
D: .
size: few
DNA: TGTGCCAGCAGTTATGGGGGCAACTACGAGCAGTACTTC
CDR3: CASSYGGNYEQYF

V: TRBV25-1
J: TRBJ2-5
D: .
size: .
DNA: TGTGCCAGCAGTGAGAGCCTAGGGGGGGAGACCCAGTACTTC
CDR3: CASSESLGGETQYF

V: TRBV9
J: TRBJ2-5
D: .
size: .
DNA: TGTGCCAGCAGCCCCTCACCTCAAGAGACCCAGTACTTC
CDR3: CASSPSPQETQYF

V: TRBV20-1
J: TRBJ2-1
D: .
size: .
DNA: TGCAGTGCCAGACAGGCTTCTACCTACAATGAGCAGTTCTTC
CDR3: CSARQASTYNEQFF

V: TRBV10-3
J: TRBJ1-1
D: .
size: few
DNA: TGTGCCATCAGTGAGCCCCCCGGGACATTGAACACTGAAGCTTTCTTT
CDR3: CAISEPPGTLNTEAFF

V: TRBV18
J: TRBJ2-5
D: .
size: .
DNA: TGTGCCAGCTCACCGACCCAGCAAGAGACCCAGTACTTC
CDR3: CASSPTQQETQYF

V: TRBV15
J: TRBJ2-5
D: .
size: few
DNA: TGTGCCACCAGCAGAGGGGCTCAAGAGACCCAGTACTTC
CDR3: CATSRGAQETQYF

V: TRBV20-1
J: TRBJ2-5
D: .
size: .
DNA: TGCAGTGCTAGAGATCGGGGGGCGGTGGTAGAGACCCAGTACTTC
CDR3: CSARDRGAVVETQYF

V: TRBV20-1
J: TRBJ1-2
D: TRBD1
size: few
DNA: TGCAGTGCTTCGGGACAGGGTGAGAGGCATGGCTACACCTTC
CDR3: CSASGQGERHGYTF

V: TRBV6-2/TRBV6-3
J: TRBJ2-3
D: TRBD2
size: few
DNA: TGTGCCAGCAGAAGGGAGGGCTTGACAGATACGCAGTATTTT
CDR3: CASRREGLTDTQYF

V: TRBV7-2
J: TRBJ1-2
D: .
size: .
DNA: TGTGCCAGCAGCCGAACGGGGGCTAACTATGGCTACACCTTC
CDR3: CASSRTGANYGYTF

V: TRBV11-1
J: TRBJ2-3
D: TRBD2
size: few
DNA: TGTGCCAGCGTACTCGGACTAGCGGGAGCGGATACGCAGTATTTT
CDR3: CASVLGLAGADTQYF

V: TRBV4-3
J: TRBJ2-3
D: .
size: few
DNA: TGCGCCAGCAGCCAAGCCAGGGCGGGACTCACAGATACGCAGTATTTT
CDR3: CASSQARAGLTDTQYF

V: TRBV4-2
J: TRBJ2-7
D: .
size: few
DNA: TGTGCCAGCAGCCAAGAAAGTGGAGGGACCTACGAGCAGTACTTC
CDR3: CASSQESGGTYEQYF

V: TRBV24-1
J: TRBJ2-7
D: TRBD1
size: few
DNA: TGTGCCACCAGTGATGGCATTGGGACAGGATTCTACGAGCAGTACTTC
CDR3: CATSDGIGTGFYEQYF

V: TRBV19
J: TRBJ1-1
D: .
size: few
DNA: TGTGCCAGTAGTATCGGAGCGACTGAAGCTTTCTTT
CDR3: CASSIGATEAFF

V: TRBV20-1
J: TRBJ1-2
D: TRBD1
size: .
DNA: TGCAGTGCCAACAGGGGGCGCAACTATGGCTACACCTTC
CDR3: CSANRGRNYGYTF

V: TRBV6-2/TRBV6-3
J: TRBJ2-5
D: TRBD1
size: few
DNA: TGTGCCAGCAGTTACCCAAGGACAGGGGAACAAGAGACCCAGTACTTC
CDR3: CASSYPRTGEQETQYF

V: TRBV24-1
J: TRBJ2-1
D: TRBD1
size: many
DNA: TGTGCCACCAGTGGGATCCGGGACAGATCGGACAATGAGCAGTTCTTC
CDR3: CATSGIRDRSDNEQFF

V: TRBV5-1
J: TRBJ2-1
D: .
size: few
DNA: TGCGCCAGCAGCTTAACGGGACATGTGGGCGAGCAGTTCTTC
CDR3: CASSLTGHVGEQFF